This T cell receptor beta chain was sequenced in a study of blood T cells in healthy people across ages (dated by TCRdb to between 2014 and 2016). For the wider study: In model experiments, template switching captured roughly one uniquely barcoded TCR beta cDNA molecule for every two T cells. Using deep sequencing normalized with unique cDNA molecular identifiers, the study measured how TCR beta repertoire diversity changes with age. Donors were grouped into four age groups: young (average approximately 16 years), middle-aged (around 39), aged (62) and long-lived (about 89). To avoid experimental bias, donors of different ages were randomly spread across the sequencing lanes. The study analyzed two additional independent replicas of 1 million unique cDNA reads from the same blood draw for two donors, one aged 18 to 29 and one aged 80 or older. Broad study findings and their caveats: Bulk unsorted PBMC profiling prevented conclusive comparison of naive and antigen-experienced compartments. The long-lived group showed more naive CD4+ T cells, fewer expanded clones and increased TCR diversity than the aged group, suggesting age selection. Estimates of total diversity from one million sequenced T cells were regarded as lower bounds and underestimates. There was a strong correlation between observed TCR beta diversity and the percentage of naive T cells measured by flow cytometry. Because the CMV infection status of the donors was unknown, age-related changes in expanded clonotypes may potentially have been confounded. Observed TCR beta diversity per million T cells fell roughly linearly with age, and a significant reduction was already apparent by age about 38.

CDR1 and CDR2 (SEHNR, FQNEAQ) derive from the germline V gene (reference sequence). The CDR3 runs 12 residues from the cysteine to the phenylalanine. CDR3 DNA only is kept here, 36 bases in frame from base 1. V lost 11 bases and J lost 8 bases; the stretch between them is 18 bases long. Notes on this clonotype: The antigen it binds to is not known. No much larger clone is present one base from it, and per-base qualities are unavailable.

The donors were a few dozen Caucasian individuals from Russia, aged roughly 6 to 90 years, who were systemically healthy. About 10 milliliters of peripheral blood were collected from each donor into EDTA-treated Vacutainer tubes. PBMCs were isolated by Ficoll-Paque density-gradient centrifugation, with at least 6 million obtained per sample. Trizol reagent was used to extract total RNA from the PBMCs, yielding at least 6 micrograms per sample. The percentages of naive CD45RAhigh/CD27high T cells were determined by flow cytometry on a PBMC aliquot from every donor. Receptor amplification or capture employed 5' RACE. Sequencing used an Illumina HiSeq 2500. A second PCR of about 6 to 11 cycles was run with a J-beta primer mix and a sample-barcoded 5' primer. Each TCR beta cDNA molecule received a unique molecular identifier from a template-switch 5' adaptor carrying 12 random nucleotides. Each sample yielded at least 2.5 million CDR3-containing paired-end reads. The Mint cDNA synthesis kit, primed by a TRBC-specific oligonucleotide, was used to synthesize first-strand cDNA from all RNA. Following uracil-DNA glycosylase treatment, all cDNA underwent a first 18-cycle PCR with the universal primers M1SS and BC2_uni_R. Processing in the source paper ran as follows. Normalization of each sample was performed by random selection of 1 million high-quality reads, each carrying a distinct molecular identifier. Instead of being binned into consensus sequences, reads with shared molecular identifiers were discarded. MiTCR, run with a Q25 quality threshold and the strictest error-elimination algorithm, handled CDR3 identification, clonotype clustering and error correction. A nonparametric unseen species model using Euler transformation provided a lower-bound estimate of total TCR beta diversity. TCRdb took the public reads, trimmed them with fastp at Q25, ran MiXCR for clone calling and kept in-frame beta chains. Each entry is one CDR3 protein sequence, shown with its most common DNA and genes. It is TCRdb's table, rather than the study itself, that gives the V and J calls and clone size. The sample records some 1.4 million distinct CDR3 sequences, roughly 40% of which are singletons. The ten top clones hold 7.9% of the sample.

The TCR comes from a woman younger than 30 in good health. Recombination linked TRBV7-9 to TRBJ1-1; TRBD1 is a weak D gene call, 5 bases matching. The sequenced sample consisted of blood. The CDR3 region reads CAGQRDGVEAFF. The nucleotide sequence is TGTGCCGGCCAACGGGACGGCGTGGAAGCTTTCTTT. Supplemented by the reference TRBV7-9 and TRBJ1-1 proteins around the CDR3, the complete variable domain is DTGVSQNPRHKITKRGQNVTFRCDPISEHNRLYWYRQTLGQGPEFLTYFQNEAQLEKSRLLSDRFSAERPKGSFSTLEIQRTEQGDSAMYLCAGQRDGVEAFFGQGTRLTVV.